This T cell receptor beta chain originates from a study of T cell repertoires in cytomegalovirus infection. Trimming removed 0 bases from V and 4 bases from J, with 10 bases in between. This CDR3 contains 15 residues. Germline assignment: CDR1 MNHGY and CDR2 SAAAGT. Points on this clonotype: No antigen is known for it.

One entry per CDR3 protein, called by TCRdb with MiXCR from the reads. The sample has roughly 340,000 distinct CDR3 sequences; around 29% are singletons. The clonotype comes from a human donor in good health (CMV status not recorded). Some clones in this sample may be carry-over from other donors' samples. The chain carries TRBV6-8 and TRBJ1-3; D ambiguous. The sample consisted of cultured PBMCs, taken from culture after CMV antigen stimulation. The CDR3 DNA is TGTGCCAGCAGTTACTCGAAAAGGGAGGGAAACACCATATATTTT. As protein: CASSYSKREGNTIYF.